The clone carrying this T cell receptor (beta chain) has ten or more counts. The antigen remains undetermined. Genomic DNA came from 85 million to 95 million PBMCs in unsorted samples. The data belong to a study of shared clonotypes between healthy human individuals. Study-wide results and caveats: Sequencing depth was a factor that was expected to affect clonotype sharing among donors.

The junction had 1 base not matched to a gene; V was cut back by 3 bases and J by 2 bases. CDR3 length: 14 amino acids. The germline CDR1 and CDR2 sequences are SGDLS and YYNGEE. Amplification in unsorted PBMC replicate PCRs started from about 280 ng DNA, which equals some 30,000 T cell genomes. TCRdb keeps only in-frame clones here, not all; method: immunoSEQ multiplex PCR. The table lists around 500,000 clones, about 79% of them singletons. The chain uses TRBV9 and TRBJ1-2; 10 bases map to TRBD1. The source is a woman in her forties in good health. Some clones in this sample may be carry-over from other donors' samples. The source material was PBMCs. CDR3 sequence reads: CASSETGGNYGYTF. The CDR3 nucleotides are TGTGCCAGCAGCGAGACAGGGGGCAACTATGGCTACACCTTC.